A single T cell receptor beta chain is shown here with its context. Assay: immunoSEQ multiplex PCR; the TCRdb copy retains only in-frame clones and omits some. The sample has about 94,000 clones; 90% are singletons. This sample stems from a study of control samples from healthy donors and cancer patients. Losses at the gene ends were 5 bases for V and 5 bases for J; bases not matched to a gene: 7. Germline lookup yields CDR1 SGHKS and CDR2 YYEKEE (reference sequence). The CDR3 is made up of 14 amino acids. The sequence was obtained from a young woman in good health. The specimen sequenced was blood. The gene calls are TRBV5-5 and TRBJ1-2; 9 bases map to TRBD1. The CDR3 DNA reads as TGTGCCAGCAGGGAACAGGGGGCCTGGTATGGCTACACCTTC. It translates to CASREQGAWYGYTF.